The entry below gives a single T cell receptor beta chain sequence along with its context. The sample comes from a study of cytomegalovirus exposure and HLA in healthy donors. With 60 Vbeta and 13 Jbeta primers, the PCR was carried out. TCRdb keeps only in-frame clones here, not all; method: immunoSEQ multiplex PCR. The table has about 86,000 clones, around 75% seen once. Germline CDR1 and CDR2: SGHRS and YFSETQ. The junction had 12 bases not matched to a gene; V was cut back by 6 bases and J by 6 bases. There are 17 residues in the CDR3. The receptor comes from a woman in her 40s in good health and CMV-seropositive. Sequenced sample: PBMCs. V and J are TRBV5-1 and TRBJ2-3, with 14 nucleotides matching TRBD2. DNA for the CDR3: TGCGCCAGCACCCTCTTGACTAGCGGGGGGGCCTCTGATACGCAGTATTTT. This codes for CASTLLTSGGASDTQYF.